This passage covers 14 T cell receptor beta chains from one sample sequenced in a study of T cells after yellow fever vaccination. A single record per CDR3 protein comes from TCRdb applying MiXCR to the 5' RACE reads. The table has 360,000 or so distinct CDR3 sequences, around a tenth seen once. The input for sequencing was PBMCs, taken on the day of the first yellow fever vaccination. Source of these receptors: a young man who received the YFV17D yellow fever vaccine.

The CDR3 nucleotides are TGTGCCAGCAGCTTTGACGGGAGCTCCTACGAGCAGTACTTC. Its protein is CASSFDGSSYEQYF. V gene TRBV12-3 or TRBV12-4 combines with J gene TRBJ2-7, with D possibly TRBD2 on 6 matching bases. With 6 bases removed from V and 0 bases from J, the gap between germline ends came to 12 bases. The length of the CDR3 is 14 residues.

The chain links TRBV20-1 to TRBJ2-5, with 7 bases identical to TRBD2. The length of the CDR3 is 13 residues. V shed 5 bases and J 5 bases; nucleotides not matched to a gene: 8. Germline values: CDR1 DFQATT, CDR2 SNEGSKA (reference sequence). CDR3 sequence reads: CSARSGTTETQYF. The CDR3 nucleotides read TGCAGTGCTCGATCCGGGACTACGGAGACCCAGTACTTC.

V and J are TRBV4-1 and TRBJ2-6; tentatively, D is TRBD2 (6 bases). Germline-derived CDR1 and CDR2 are MGHRA and YSYEKL. The CDR3 has 23 amino acids. V shed 0 bases and J shed 0 bases, with 27 bases lying between them. The CDR3: CASSQDAPWGDATERSGANVLTF. CDR3 bases: TGCGCCAGCAGCCAAGATGCCCCTTGGGGGGATGCGACAGAACGCTCTGGGGCCAACGTCCTGACTTTC.

The V and J genes are TRBV6-5 and TRBJ2-3, with D possibly being TRBD2 (5 bases). CDR3 length equals 15 residues. V lost 4 bases to trimming and J lost 2 bases, with 13 bases between them. Germline CDR1 reads MNHEY; CDR2 reads SVGAGI. In nucleotides, the CDR3 is TGTGCCAGCAGTTCCGGACTTTTTTCCACAGATACGCAGTATTTT. This codes for CASSSGLFSTDTQYF.

The chain links TRBV30 to TRBJ2-3; the D gene is possibly TRBD2 (5 bases). Trimming stripped 7 bases from V and 0 bases from J, with 17 bases between. The length of the CDR3 is 15 residues. The V gene's germline CDR1 is GTSNPN and CDR2 SVGIG (reference sequence). The CDR3 region is CASSARALSTDTQYF. The CDR3 region has the DNA TGTGCCTCGTCCGCGCGGGCGCTAAGCACAGATACGCAGTATTTT.

Of note for this clonotype: Since the CDR3 does not end with the conserved phenylalanine or tryptophan, this likely comes from a read error. The chain recombines TRBV7-2 with TRBJ1-2, with D possibly TRBD1 on 5 matching bases. V lost 1 base and J 4 bases, leaving 10 bases between the germline ends. The CDR3 has 14 amino acids. In germline, CDR1 is SGHTA, CDR2 FQGNSA. CDR3: CASSLDRNLYGYTS. CDR3 DNA: TGTGCCAGCAGCTTAGACAGGAACCTCTATGGCTACACCTCC.

This chain joins TRBV4-3 and TRBJ1-5; TRBD1 might be the D (6 bases). The CDR3 has 16 residues. With 1 base removed from V and 2 bases from J, the gap between germline ends came to 12 bases. Per the germline V gene, CDR1 is LGHNA and CDR2 is YSLEER. DNA for the CDR3: TGCGCCAGCAGCCAAGGAGGGGGTTTGGGCAATCAGCCCCAGCATTTT. Translation: CASSQGGGLGNQPQHF.

V usage is TRBV3-1 and J usage is TRBJ2-7; the match to TRBD2 covers 13 bases. Germline trimming cut 6 bases from V and 6 bases from J; bases unmatched to any gene: 2. The CDR3 has 13 amino acids. The germline V gene encodes CDR1 LGHDT and CDR2 YNNKEL (reference sequence). CDR3 DNA: TGTGCCAGCAGACGGACTAGCGGGGGCGAGCAGTACTTC. Encoded protein: CASRRTSGGEQYF.

The rearrangement joins TRBV6-1 to TRBJ2-5; 10 nucleotides line up with TRBD2. Unmatched junction bases numbered 9, after V lost 6 bases and J lost 5 bases. Looked up from germline, CDR1 is MNHNS and CDR2 is SASEGT. The length of the CDR3 is 15 residues. The CDR3 loop reads CASRPAGGPWETQYF. Written as DNA, the CDR3 is TGTGCCAGCAGGCCAGCGGGGGGGCCGTGGGAGACCCAGTACTTC.

The chain employs TRBV3-1 and TRBJ2-2, with 8 bases matching TRBD2. Trimming took 5 bases from V and 6 from J; bases not matched to a gene: 5. There are 14 residues in the CDR3. Germline V gene data show CDR1 as LGHDT and CDR2 as YNNKEL (reference sequence). The CDR3 nucleotides are TGTGCCAGCAGCTTCGGACTAGCATCCGGGGAGCTGTTTTTT. Translated: CASSFGLASGELFF.

At least ten counts were recorded for this clonotype. The CDR3 nucleotides are TGCAGCGTTGAACAAGACCACGGACAAAGATATGGCTACACCTTC. Amino acid sequence: CSVEQDHGQRYGYTF. V usage is TRBV29-1 and J usage is TRBJ1-2; D may be TRBD1 (5 bases). The germline V gene encodes CDR1 SQVTM and CDR2 ANQGSEA. The CDR3 consists of 15 residues. With 2 bases removed from V and 5 bases from J, the gap between germline ends came to 18 bases.

This clonotype was counted between two and nine times. The genes are TRBV7-3 and TRBJ1-4; D remains unclear. Germline V lookup: CDR1 SGHTA, CDR2 FQGTGA. CDR3 length: 15 residues. V was pared by 5 bases and J by 0 bases, with 10 bases between. CDR3 bases: TGTGCCAGCAGCCTCCTGGGTGCAACTAATGAAAAACTGTTTTTT. It specifies CASSLLGATNEKLFF. Looking up the rest from reference TRBV7-3 and TRBJ1-4 gives the full variable domain: GAGVSQTPSNKVTEKGKYVELRCDPISGHTALYWYRQSLGQGPEFLIYFQGTGAADDSGLPNDRFFAVRPEGSVSTLKIQRTERGDSAVYLCASSLLGATNEKLFFGSGTQLSVL.

The chain employs TRBV6-5 and TRBJ1-4; D unresolved. V lost 0 bases, J lost 5 bases, and 10 bases lay in between. Per the germline V gene, CDR1 is MNHEY and CDR2 is SVGAGI. The CDR3 loop spans 15 amino acids. The CDR3 DNA follows: TGTGCCAGCAGTTACTCAAGGGTATCAAATGAAAAACTGTTTTTT. It encodes CASSYSRVSNEKLFF.

The V call is TRBV5-5, the J call TRBJ2-3, with D uncertain. The germline V gene encodes CDR1 SGHKS and CDR2 YYEKEE (reference sequence). The germline V and J ends were trimmed by 1 base and 4 bases, with 7 bases remaining between them. The CDR3 has 13 residues. The chain's CDR3 is CASSLLRSDTQYF. The CDR3 DNA reads as TGTGCCAGCAGCTTGTTAAGGTCAGATACGCAGTATTTT.